This TCR beta chain derives from a study of response to subunit inactivated influenza vaccine (dated by TCRdb to between 2017 and 2018). About the investigation overall: To follow how T cells responded to a trivalent subunit inactivated influenza vaccine, the researchers relied on deep quantitative profiling of the T cell receptor repertoire.

The library was made by RT-PCR. TCRdb records Illumina HiSeq 2500 as the sequencer. TCRdb ran its own pipeline on the public reads, namely fastp trimming at Q25 and MiXCR clone calling, and kept in-frame beta chains. Each CDR3 protein appears once, grouped with its most common genes and DNA. This sample is represented by 700,000 to 900,000 distinct CDR3 sequences; around 20% of them were singletons. The ten largest make up roughly a tenth of the sample. Findings and caveats that apply to the study as a whole: The authors suggested that each seasonal influenza vaccination may recruit only a limited number of new T cells.

Note on this clonotype: The antigen it binds to is not known. No qualities accompany the bases; no much larger clone lies one base away.

Trimming takes 0 bases from V and 10 bases from J, and the germline ends sit 10 bases apart. Its CDR3 holds 13 amino acids, cysteine through phenylalanine. The entry retains the CDR3 DNA only, 39 bases that are in frame from base 1. CDR1 LGHNA and CDR2 YSLEER are derived from the germline V gene. Sequenced here: PBMCs from blood, sampled 4 to 6 days after vaccination. The chain is assembled from TRBV4-3 and TRBJ2-1; the D gene is possibly TRBD2, with 5 bases matching. This clonotype originated in a man aged 45 to 65 who received an inactivated influenza vaccine. Donor details come from another sample of the same person, matched by shared clones. The base sequence is TGCGCCAGCAGCCAAGAATCTTCGGGGGAGCAGTTCTTC. Its translation is CASSQESSGEQFF.